These T cell receptor beta chains were read from a single sample in a study of cytomegalovirus exposure and HLA in healthy donors. The table came from immunoSEQ multiplex PCR; TCRdb's copy has only in-frame clones and leaves some out. The repertoire holds some 170,000 clones, with approximately 80% as singletons. The sample comprised PBMCs. The source of these receptors is a man younger than 40 in good health and CMV-seronegative. CDR3s include the opening cysteine and the closing phenylalanine or tryptophan. Fields, in order: J gene, V gene, D gene, clone size, CDR3 protein. A D gene is named only where the DNA matches it firmly. Not every row has a clone size; where given, it reads once, few, many or a size class.

j_gene: TRBJ2-3
v_gene: TRBV27
d_gene: NA
abundance: NA
CDR3aa: CASSPAGWPDTQYF

j_gene: TRBJ1-2
v_gene: TRBV6-5
d_gene: NA
abundance: NA
CDR3aa: CASSYGGFYGYTF

j_gene: TRBJ2-5
v_gene: TRBV28
d_gene: TRBD2
abundance: NA
CDR3aa: CASSRGTSGRGETQYF

j_gene: TRBJ2-5
v_gene: TRBV28
d_gene: NA
abundance: NA
CDR3aa: CASSLTGGTEQETQYF

j_gene: TRBJ2-7
v_gene: TRBV5-1
d_gene: TRBD1
abundance: NA
CDR3aa: CASSWDSTYEQYF

j_gene: TRBJ2-1
v_gene: TRBV2
d_gene: TRBD2
abundance: NA
CDR3aa: CASSLPGLGPEQFF

j_gene: TRBJ1-5
v_gene: TRBV6-5
d_gene: NA
abundance: NA
CDR3aa: CASSYSGGDQPQHF

j_gene: TRBJ1-4
v_gene: TRBV7-9
d_gene: NA
abundance: few
CDR3aa: CASSPPRGEKLFF

j_gene: TRBJ1-1
v_gene: TRBV28
d_gene: NA
abundance: NA
CDR3aa: CASSLFGEGSGTEAFF

j_gene: TRBJ1-1
v_gene: TRBV6-6
d_gene: NA
abundance: once
CDR3aa: CASSPLGPLGGAEAFF

j_gene: TRBJ2-1
v_gene: TRBV2
d_gene: TRBD2
abundance: NA
CDR3aa: CASSLRAGVNNEQFF

j_gene: TRBJ1-1
v_gene: TRBV5-4
d_gene: TRBD1
abundance: NA
CDR3aa: CASSGLQGGSTEAFF

j_gene: TRBJ1-1
v_gene: TRBV7-9
d_gene: TRBD1
abundance: NA
CDR3aa: CASRGITEAFF

j_gene: TRBJ1-2
v_gene: TRBV4-1
d_gene: NA
abundance: NA
CDR3aa: CASSQLHGTNYGYTF

j_gene: TRBJ1-5
v_gene: TRBV28
d_gene: NA
abundance: NA
CDR3aa: CASRRNLEPQHF

j_gene: TRBJ2-7
v_gene: TRBV9
d_gene: TRBD1
abundance: NA
CDR3aa: CASSVGDRAYEQYF

j_gene: TRBJ1-5
v_gene: TRBV7-5
d_gene: NA
abundance: NA
CDR3aa: CVRSLARGQEQPQHF

j_gene: TRBJ1-5
v_gene: TRBV28
d_gene: NA
abundance: NA
CDR3aa: CASRLSQGISPNQPQHF

j_gene: TRBJ1-3
v_gene: TRBV6-1
d_gene: NA
abundance: NA
CDR3aa: CASSERGTGNTIYF

j_gene: TRBJ2-7
v_gene: TRBV11-2
d_gene: TRBD1
abundance: few
CDR3aa: CASSFMEGQGANLSYEQYF

j_gene: TRBJ2-2
v_gene: TRBV15
d_gene: NA
abundance: once
CDR3aa: CATSRGTGRGTELFF

j_gene: TRBJ2-7
v_gene: TRBV29-1
d_gene: TRBD1
abundance: NA
CDR3aa: CSVWTGNEQYF

j_gene: TRBJ2-1
v_gene: TRBV9
d_gene: TRBD2
abundance: NA
CDR3aa: CASSDGTSGSWDPWEQFF

j_gene: TRBJ2-3
v_gene: TRBV15
d_gene: NA
abundance: NA
CDR3aa: CATAEGHSTDTQYF

j_gene: TRBJ2-7
v_gene: TRBV4-1
d_gene: TRBD2
abundance: NA
CDR3aa: CASSQEWAGSGGEQYF

j_gene: TRBJ2-7
v_gene: TRBV27
d_gene: NA
abundance: NA
CDR3aa: CASRATGTHYEQYF

j_gene: TRBJ2-1
v_gene: TRBV27
d_gene: TRBD2
abundance: once
CDR3aa: CASSQGRKVAGYNEQFF

j_gene: TRBJ2-3
v_gene: TRBV19
d_gene: NA
abundance: NA
CDR3aa: CASSVSLDTQYF

j_gene: NA
v_gene: TRBV10-3
d_gene: NA
abundance: NA
CDR3aa: CAIRTGSNEQYF

j_gene: TRBJ1-1
v_gene: TRBV28
d_gene: NA
abundance: NA
CDR3aa: CASSRSEGVTEAFF

j_gene: TRBJ1-1
v_gene: TRBV7-8
d_gene: NA
abundance: few
CDR3aa: CASSLVGGTGLNTEAFF

j_gene: TRBJ2-3
v_gene: TRBV7-3
d_gene: NA
abundance: NA
CDR3aa: CASSLGDSYTDTQYF

j_gene: TRBJ2-1
v_gene: TRBV11-2
d_gene: NA
abundance: NA
CDR3aa: CASSHYEYNEQFF

j_gene: TRBJ1-6
v_gene: TRBV7-3
d_gene: NA
abundance: NA
CDR3aa: CASSLVGPNSPLHF